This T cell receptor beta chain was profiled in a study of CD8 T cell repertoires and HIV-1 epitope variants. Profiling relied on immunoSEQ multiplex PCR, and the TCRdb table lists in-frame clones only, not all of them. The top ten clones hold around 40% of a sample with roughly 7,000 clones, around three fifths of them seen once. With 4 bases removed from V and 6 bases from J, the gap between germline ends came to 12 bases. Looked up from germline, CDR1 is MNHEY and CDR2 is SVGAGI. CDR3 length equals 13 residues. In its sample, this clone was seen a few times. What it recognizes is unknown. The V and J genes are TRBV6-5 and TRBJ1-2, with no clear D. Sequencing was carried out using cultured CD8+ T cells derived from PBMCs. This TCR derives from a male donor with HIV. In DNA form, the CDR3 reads TGTGCCAGCAGTTTACACGATCGGGATGGCTACACCTTC. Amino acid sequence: CASSLHDRDGYTF.